The 6 T cell receptor beta chains reported below all come from one sample, sequenced in a study of blood T cell repertoires in COVID-19. Libraries were prepared by immunoSEQ multiplex PCR; TCRdb keeps only in-frame clonotypes and omits some of them. The sample has more than 300,000 clones; 90% are singletons. Sequencing used PBMCs or T cells enriched from blood (not recorded which). Receptor source: a woman aged 25-40 years who had been exposed to COVID-19.

The chain couples TRBV6-1 to TRBJ1-2, with a possible D match to TRBD1 (6 bases). The germline V gene has CDR1 MNHNS and CDR2 SASEGT. The CDR3 totals 14 residues. Trimming took 1 base from V and 6 from J, leaving 12 bases between them. This CDR3 is CASSEGRGKDGYTF. For the CDR3, the DNA is TGTGCCAGCAGTGAAGGCAGGGGCAAGGATGGCTACACCTTC.

This sequence joins TRBV9 and TRBJ1-2; D is uncertain. Germline V gene lookup returns CDR1 SGDLS and CDR2 YYNGEE. The V end was cut by 0 bases, the J end by 4 bases, with 16 bases between. The CDR3 is 16 residues long. The CDR3 region is CASSVGGGNGAYGYTF. CDR3 DNA sequence: TGTGCCAGCAGCGTAGGCGGAGGGAATGGCGCCTATGGCTACACCTTC.

This chain uses TRBV24-1 with TRBJ1-4; TRBD1 might be the D (5 bases). Germline V CDR1 and CDR2: KGHDR, SFDVKD. This CDR3 contains 16 residues. Trimming pared 3 bases from V and 3 bases from J, leaving 13 bases between. This CDR3 is CATSDPRDVPNEKLFF. CDR3 DNA sequence: TGTGCCACCAGTGATCCGCGGGACGTACCTAATGAAAAACTGTTTTTT.

The rearrangement joins TRBV30 to TRBJ1-1; D perhaps matches TRBD1 (6 bases). Germline CDR1 and CDR2: GTSNPN and SVGIG (reference sequence). With 3 bases removed from V and 0 bases from J, the gap between germline ends came to 14 bases. This CDR3 spans 15 amino acids. The CDR3 is CAWRGQGRMNTEAFF. The CDR3, as DNA: TGTGCCTGGAGAGGCCAGGGGCGGATGAACACTGAAGCTTTCTTT.

The V gene is TRBV7-6, the J gene TRBJ2-5; the match to TRBD1 covers 8 bases. J was trimmed by 4 bases and V by 5 bases; bases with no gene match: 12. CDR1 is SGHVS, CDR2 FNYEAQ, per germline. The CDR3 has 16 amino acids. The CDR3 coding sequence is TGTGCCAGCAGCCCCTCCCCCCAGGGGGCACGAGAGACCCAGTACTTC. As protein: CASSPSPQGARETQYF.

The V gene is TRBV27, the J gene TRBJ2-5, with a possible D match to TRBD2 (6 bases). This CDR3 has 15 residues. Germline-derived CDR1 and CDR2 are MNHEY and SMNVEV (reference sequence). Trimming shortened V by 5 bases and J by 1 base, and 14 bases separated the two germline ends. The CDR3 here is CASSRLGVPQETQYF. CDR3 nucleotide sequence: TGTGCCAGCAGTCGACTAGGGGTTCCCCAAGAGACCCAGTACTTC.